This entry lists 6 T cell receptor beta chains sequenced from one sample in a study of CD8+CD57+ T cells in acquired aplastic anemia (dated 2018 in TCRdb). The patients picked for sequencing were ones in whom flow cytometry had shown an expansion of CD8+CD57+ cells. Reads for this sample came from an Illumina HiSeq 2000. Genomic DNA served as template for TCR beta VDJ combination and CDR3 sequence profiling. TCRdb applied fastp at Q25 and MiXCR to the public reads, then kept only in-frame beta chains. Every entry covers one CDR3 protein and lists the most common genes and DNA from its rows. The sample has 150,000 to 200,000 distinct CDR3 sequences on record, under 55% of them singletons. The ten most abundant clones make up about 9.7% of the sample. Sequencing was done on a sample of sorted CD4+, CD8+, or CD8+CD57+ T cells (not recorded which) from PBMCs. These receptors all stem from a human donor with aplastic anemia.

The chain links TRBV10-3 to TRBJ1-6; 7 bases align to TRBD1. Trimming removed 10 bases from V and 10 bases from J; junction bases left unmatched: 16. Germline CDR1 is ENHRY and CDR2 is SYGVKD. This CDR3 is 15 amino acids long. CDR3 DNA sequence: TGTGCCAGCAGCTTGAAGACAGGGCTCTACTCACCCCTCCACTTT. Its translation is CASSLKTGLYSPLHF.

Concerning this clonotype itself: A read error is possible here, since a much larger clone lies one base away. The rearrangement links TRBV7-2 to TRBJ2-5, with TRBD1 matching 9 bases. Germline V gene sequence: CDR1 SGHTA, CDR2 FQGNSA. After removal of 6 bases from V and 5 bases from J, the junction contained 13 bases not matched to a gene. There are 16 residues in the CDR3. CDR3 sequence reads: CASSSKRPGTGETQYF. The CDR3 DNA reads TGTGCCAGCAGTAGCAAAAGACCCGGGACAGGGGAGACCCAGTACTTC.

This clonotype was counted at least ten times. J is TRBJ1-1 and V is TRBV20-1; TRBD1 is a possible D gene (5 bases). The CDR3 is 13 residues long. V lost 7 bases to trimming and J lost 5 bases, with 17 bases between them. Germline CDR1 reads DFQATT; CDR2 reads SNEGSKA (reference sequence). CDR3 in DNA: TGCAGTGTCCTGGGACGGGGGGAGACTGAAGCTTTCTTT. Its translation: CSVLGRGETEAFF.

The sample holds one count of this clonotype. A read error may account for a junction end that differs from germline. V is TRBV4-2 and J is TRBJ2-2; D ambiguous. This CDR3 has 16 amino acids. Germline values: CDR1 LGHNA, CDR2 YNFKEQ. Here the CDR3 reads CASIQSGRPNTGELFF. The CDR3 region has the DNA TGTGCCAGCATCCAATCGGGCAGGCCGAACACCGGGGAGCTGTTTTTT.

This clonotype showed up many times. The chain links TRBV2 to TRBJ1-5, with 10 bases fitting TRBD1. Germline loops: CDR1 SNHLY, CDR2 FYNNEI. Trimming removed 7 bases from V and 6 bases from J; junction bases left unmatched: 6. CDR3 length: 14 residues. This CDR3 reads CASTRQGAGQPQHF. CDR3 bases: TGTGCCAGCACTCGACAGGGGGCGGGTCAGCCCCAGCATTTT.

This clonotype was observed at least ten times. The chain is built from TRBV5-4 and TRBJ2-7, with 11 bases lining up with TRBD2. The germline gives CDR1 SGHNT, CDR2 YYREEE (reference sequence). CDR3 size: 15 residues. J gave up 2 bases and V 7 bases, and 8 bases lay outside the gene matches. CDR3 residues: CASGPRTSGPYEQYF. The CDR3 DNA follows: TGTGCCAGCGGGCCTCGGACTAGCGGGCCCTACGAGCAGTACTTC. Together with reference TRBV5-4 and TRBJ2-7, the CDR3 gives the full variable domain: ETGVTQSPTHLIKTRGQQVTLRCSSQSGHNTVSWYQQALGQGPQFIFQYYREEENGRGNFPPRFSGLQFPNYSSELNVNALELDDSALYLCASGPRTSGPYEQYFGPGTRLTVT.